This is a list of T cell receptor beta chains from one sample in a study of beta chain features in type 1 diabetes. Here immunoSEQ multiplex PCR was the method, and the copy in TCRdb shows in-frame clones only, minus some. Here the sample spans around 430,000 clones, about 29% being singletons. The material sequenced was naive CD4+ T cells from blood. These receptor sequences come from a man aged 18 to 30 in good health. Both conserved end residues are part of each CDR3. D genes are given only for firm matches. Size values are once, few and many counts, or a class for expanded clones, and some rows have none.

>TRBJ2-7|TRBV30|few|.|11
TGTGCCTGGAGCTCTTCCTACGAGCAGTACTTC
CAWSSSYEQYF
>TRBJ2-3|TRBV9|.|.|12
TGTGCCAGCAGCGTAGGGCGAGATACGCAGTATTTT
CASSVGRDTQYF
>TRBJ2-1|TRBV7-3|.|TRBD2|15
TGTGCCAGCAGCTTAGGCGGGAGGACGTACAATGAGCAGTTCTTC
CASSLGGRTYNEQFF
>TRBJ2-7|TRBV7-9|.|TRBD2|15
TGTGCCAGCAGGAATAGCGGGGGGCCCCCCTACGAGCAGTACTTC
CASRNSGGPPYEQYF
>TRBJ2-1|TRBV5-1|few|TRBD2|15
TGCGCCAGCAGCTTGCCGGGACTAGTCTACAATGAGCAGTTCTTC
CASSLPGLVYNEQFF
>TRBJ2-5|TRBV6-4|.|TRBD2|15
TGTGCCAGCAGTCGGACTAGCGGACTAGGGGAGACCCAGTACTTC
CASSRTSGLGETQYF
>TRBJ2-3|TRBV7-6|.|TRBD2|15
TGTGCCAGCAGCGTGGGACTAGCGGGACAAGATACGCAGTATTTT
CASSVGLAGQDTQYF
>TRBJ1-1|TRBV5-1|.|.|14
TGCGCCAGCAGCTCCAACAGTTTGAACACTGAAGCTTTCTTT
CASSSNSLNTEAFF
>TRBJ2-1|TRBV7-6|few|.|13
TGTGCCAGCAGCCCAAACGAATACAATGAGCAGTTCTTC
CASSPNEYNEQFF
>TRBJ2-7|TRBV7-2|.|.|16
TGTGCCAGCAGCCCCTCTGCCAGCGCGCTCTCCTACGAGCAGTACTTC
CASSPSASALSYEQYF
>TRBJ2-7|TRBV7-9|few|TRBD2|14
TGTGCCAGCAGCTCGATGGGACTAGCCAACGAGCAGTACTTC
CASSSMGLANEQYF
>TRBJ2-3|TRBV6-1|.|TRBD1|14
TGTGCCAGCAGGAGGGACAGGGTCTCAGATACGCAGTATTTT
CASRRDRVSDTQYF
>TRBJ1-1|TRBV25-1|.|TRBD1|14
TGTGCCAGCAGTGATCTTCAGGGGGCCACTGAAGCTTTCTTT
CASSDLQGATEAFF
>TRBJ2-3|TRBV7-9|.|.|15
TGTGCCAGCAGCTTAGAAGTAGACCTCCGAGATACGCAGTATTTT
CASSLEVDLRDTQYF
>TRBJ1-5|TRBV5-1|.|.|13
TGCGCCAGCAGCGAGGTGGAGGGCCAGCCCCAGCATTTT
CASSEVEGQPQHF
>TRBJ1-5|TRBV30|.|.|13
TGTGCCTGGAGTGTAGGGACACTGCGGCCCCAGCATTTT
CAWSVGTLRPQHF
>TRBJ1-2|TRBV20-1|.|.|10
TGCAGTACAGAGGGTTATGGCTACACCTTC
CSTEGYGYTF
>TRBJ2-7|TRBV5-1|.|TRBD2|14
TGCGCCAGCAGCGGACTAGCGGGCTTCGCCGAGCAGTACTTC
CASSGLAGFAEQYF
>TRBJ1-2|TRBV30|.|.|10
TGTGCCTGGGCCGACAGTGGCTACACCTTC
CAWADSGYTF
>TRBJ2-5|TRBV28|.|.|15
TGTGCCAGCAGCCCACGGTGGATTAACCAAGAGACCCAGTACTTC
CASSPRWINQETQYF
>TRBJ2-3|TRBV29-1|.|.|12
TGCAGCGTTCTCAGTAGCACAGATACGCAGTATTTT
CSVLSSTDTQYF
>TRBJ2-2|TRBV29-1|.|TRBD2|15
TGCAGCGTTCCAGCGGGAGGTTCGAACACCGGGGAGCTGTTTTTT
CSVPAGGSNTGELFF
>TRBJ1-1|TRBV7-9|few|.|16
TGTGCCAGCAGCTTATCAGGCGTTGTCTTCGCGACTGAAGCTTTCTTT
CASSLSGVVFATEAFF
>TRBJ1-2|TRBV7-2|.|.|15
TGTGCCAGCAGCCGCATCGGGACGCCAAGCGGTGGCTACACCTTC
CASSRIGTPSGGYTF
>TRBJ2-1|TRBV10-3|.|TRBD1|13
TGTGCCATCAAAGGACAGGAATACAATGAGCAGTTCTTC
CAIKGQEYNEQFF
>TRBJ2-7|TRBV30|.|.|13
TGTGCCTGGAGTGCCAGGGCCTCCTACGAGCAGTACTTC
CAWSARASYEQYF
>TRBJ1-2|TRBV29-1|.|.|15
TGCAGCGTTGAAGAGCTATTCGACAGTAACTATGGCTACACCTTC
CSVEELFDSNYGYTF
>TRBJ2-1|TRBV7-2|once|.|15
TGTGCCAGCAGCTTAGCGTTCGGTCCCTACAATGAGCAGTTCTTC
CASSLAFGPYNEQFF
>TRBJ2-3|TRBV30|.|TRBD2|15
TGTGCCTGGAGTGTCCCTAGCGGGGTAGGAGATACGCAGTATTTT
CAWSVPSGVGDTQYF
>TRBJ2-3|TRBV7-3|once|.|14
TGTGCCAGCAGCTTCGGCTTCGGCACAGATACGCAGTATTTT
CASSFGFGTDTQYF
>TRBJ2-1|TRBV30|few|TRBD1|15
TGTGCCTGGAGTGTACGAGGGACAGCCCTTATTGAGCAGTTCTTC
CAWSVRGTALIEQFF
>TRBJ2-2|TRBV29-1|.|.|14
TGCAGCGTTGCTTTGGGCTCGAACACCGGGGAGCTGTTTTTT
CSVALGSNTGELFF
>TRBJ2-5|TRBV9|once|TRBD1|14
TGTGCCAGCAGCGTTGGACAGGGCGGGGAGACCCAGTACTTC
CASSVGQGGETQYF
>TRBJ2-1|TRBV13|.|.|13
TGTGCCAGCAGCTTCGTAGCTTGGGGGGAGCAGTTCTTC
CASSFVAWGEQFF
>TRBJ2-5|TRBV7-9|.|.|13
TGTGCCAGCAGCTTAGGGGGCCAAGAGACCCAGTACTTC
CASSLGGQETQYF
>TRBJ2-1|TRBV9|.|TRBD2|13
TGTGCCAGCGCGCTAGCGGGAGAGGGTGAGCAGTTCTTC
CASALAGEGEQFF
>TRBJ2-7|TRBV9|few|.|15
TGTGCCAGCAGCGTAGAGGTCTCCCCCTGGTACGAGCAGTACTTC
CASSVEVSPWYEQYF
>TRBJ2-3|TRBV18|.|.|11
TGTGCCAGCTCACCCCCCGGGTCGCAGTATTTT
CASSPPGSQYF
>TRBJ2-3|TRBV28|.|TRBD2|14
TGTGCCAGCAGTTTCCAGGGAGGGGCAGATACGCAGTATTTT
CASSFQGGADTQYF
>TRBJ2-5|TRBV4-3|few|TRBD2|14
TGCGCCAGCAGCCTTCAAGCGGGAGAAGGGACCCAGTACTTC
CASSLQAGEGTQYF
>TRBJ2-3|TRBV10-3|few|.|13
TGTGCCATCAGTGGGACAGAGGCAGATACGCAGTATTTT
CAISGTEADTQYF
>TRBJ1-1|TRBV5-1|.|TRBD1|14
TGCGCCAGCAGCTCGGGACAGGTCCAGGCGGAAGCTTTCTTT
CASSSGQVQAEAFF
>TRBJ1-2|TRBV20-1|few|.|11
TGCAGTGCCACCCTCAGCTATGGCTACACCTTC
CSATLSYGYTF
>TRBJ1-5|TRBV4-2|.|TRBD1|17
TGTGCCAGCAGCCAAGTTGGGACAGGGGGTTCTAATCAGCCCCAGCATTTT
CASSQVGTGGSNQPQHF
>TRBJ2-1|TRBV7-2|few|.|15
TGTGCCAGCAGCTCCAGCGGCAGGGGCTACAATGAGCAGTTCTTC
CASSSSGRGYNEQFF
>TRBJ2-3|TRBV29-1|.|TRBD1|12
TGCAGCGTTCGACAGGGCTCAGATACGCAGTATTTT
CSVRQGSDTQYF